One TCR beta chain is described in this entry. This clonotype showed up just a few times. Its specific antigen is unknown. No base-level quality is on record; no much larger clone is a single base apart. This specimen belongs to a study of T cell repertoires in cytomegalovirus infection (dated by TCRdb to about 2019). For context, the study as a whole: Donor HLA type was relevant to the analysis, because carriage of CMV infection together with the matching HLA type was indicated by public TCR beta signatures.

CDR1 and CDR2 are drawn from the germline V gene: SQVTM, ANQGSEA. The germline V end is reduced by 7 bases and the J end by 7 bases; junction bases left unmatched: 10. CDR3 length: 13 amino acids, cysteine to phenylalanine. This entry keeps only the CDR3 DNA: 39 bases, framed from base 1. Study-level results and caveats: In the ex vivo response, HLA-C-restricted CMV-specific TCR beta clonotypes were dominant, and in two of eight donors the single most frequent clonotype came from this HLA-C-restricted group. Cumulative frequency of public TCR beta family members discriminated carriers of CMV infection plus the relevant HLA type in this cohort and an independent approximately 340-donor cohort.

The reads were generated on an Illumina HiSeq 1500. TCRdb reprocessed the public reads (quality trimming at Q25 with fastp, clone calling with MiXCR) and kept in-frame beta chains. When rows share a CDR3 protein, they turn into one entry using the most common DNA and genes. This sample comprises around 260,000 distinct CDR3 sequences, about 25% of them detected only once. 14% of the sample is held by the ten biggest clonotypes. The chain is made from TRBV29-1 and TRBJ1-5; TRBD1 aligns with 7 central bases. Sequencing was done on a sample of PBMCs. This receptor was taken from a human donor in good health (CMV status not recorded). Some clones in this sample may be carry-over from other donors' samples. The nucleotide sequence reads TGCAGCGGTGGGGACAGCTTCACCCAGCCCCAGCATTTT. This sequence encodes CSGGDSFTQPQHF.